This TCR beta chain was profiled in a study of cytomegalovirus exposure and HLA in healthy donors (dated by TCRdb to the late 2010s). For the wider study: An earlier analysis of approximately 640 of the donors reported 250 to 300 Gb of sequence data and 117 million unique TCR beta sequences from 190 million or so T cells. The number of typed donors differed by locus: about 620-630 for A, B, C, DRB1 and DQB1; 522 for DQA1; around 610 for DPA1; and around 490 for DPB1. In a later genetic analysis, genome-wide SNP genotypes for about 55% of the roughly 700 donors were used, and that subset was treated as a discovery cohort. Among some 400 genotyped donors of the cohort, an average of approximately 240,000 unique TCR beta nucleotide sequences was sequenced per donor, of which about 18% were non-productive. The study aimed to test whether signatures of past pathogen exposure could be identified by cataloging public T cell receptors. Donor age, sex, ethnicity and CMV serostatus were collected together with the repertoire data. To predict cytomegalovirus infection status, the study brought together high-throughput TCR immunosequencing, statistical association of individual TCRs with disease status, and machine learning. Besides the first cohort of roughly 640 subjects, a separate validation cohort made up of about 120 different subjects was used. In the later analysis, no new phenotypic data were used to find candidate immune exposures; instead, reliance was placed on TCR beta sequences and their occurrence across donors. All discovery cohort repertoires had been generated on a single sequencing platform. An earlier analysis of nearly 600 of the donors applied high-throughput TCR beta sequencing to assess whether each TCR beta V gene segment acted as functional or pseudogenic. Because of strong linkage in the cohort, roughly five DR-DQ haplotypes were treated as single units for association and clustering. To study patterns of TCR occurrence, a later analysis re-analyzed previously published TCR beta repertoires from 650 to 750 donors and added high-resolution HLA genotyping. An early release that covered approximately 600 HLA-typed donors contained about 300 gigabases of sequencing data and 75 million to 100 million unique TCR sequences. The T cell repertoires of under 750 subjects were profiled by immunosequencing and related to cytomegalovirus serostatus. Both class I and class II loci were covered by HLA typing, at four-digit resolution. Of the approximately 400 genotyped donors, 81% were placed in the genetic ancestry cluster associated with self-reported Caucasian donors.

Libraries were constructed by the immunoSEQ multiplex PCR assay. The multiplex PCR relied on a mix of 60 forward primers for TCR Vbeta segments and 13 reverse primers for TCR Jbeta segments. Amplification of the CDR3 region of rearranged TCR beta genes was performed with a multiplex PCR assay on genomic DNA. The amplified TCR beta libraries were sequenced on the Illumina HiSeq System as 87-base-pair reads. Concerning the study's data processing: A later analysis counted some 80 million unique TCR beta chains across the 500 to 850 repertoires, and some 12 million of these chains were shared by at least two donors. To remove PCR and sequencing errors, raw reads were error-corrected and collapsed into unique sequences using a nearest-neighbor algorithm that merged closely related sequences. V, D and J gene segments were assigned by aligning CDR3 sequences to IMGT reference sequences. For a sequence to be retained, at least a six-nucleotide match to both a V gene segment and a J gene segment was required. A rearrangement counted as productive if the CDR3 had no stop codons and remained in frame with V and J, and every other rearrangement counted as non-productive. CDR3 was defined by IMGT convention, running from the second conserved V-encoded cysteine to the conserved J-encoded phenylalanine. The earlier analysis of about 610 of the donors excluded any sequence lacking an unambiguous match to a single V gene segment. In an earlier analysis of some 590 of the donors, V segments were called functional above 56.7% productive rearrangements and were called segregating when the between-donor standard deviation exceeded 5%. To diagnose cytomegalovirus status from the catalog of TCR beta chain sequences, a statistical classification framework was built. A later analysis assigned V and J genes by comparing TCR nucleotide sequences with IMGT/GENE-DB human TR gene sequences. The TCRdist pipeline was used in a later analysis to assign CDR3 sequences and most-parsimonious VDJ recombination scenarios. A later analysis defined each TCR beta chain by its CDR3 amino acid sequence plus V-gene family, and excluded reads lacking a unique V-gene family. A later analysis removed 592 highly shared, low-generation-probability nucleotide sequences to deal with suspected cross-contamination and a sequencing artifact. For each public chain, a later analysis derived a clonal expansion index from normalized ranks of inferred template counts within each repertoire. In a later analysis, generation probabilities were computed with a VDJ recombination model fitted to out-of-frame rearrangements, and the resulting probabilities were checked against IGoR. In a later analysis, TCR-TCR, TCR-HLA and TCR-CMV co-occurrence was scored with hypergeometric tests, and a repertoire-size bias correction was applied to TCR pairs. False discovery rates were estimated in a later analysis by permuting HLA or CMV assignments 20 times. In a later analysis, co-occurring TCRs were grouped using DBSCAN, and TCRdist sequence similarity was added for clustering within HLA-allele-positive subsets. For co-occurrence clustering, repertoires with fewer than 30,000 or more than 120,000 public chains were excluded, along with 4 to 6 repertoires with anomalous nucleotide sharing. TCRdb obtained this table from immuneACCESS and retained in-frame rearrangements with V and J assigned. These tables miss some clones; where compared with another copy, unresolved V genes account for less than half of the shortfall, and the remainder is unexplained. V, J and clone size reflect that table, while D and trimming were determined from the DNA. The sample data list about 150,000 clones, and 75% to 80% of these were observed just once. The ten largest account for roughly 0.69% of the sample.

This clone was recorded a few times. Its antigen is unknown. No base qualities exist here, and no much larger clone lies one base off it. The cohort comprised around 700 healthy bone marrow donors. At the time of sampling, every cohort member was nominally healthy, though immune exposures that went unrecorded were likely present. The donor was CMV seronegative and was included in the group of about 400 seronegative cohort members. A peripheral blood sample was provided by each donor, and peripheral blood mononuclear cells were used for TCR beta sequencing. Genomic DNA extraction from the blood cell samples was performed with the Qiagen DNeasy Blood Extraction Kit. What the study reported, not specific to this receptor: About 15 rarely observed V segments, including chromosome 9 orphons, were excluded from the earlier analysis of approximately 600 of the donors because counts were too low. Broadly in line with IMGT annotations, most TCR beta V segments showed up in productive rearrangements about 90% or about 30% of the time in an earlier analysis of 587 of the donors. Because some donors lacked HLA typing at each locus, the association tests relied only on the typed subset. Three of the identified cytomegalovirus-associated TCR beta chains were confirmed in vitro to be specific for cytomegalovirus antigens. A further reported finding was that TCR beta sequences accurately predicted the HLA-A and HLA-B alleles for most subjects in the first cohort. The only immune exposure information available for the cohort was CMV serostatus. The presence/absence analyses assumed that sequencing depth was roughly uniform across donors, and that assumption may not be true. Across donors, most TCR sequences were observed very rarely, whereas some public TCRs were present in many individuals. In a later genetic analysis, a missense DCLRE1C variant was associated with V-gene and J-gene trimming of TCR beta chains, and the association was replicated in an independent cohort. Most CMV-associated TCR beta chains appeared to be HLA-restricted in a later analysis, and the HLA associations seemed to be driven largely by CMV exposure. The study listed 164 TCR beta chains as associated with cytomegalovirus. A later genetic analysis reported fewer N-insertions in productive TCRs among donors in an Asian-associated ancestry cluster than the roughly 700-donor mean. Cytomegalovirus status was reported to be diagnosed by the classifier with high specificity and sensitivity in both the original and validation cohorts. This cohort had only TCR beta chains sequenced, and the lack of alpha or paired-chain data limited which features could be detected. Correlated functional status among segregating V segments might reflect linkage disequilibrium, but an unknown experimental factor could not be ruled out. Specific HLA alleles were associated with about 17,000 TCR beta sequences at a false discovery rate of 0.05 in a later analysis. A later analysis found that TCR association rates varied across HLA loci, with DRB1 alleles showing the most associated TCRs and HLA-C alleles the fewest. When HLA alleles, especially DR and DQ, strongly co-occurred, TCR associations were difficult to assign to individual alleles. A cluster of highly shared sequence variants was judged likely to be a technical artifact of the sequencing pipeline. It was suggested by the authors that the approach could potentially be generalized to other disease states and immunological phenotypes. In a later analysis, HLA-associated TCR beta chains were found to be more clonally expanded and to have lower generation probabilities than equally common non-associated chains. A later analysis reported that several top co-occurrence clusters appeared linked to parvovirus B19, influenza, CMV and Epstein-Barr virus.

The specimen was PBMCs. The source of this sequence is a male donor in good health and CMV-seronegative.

CDR3 loop: CAITGGTYGYTF. The nucleotides read TGTGCCATCACGGGGGGTACCTATGGCTACACCTTC. The sequence joins TRBV10-3 to TRBJ1-2; the D gene is perhaps TRBD1, on 5 matching bases. Trimming costs V 7 bases and J 4 bases, and their ends lie 10 bases apart. CDR1 ENHRY and CDR2 SYGVKD were looked up in the germline V gene. The cysteine opens and the phenylalanine closes a CDR3 of 12 amino acids. Of all the DNA, just the CDR3 is kept, 36 bases in frame from base 1.